This entry is about one T cell receptor beta chain. No antigen is known for it. A much more abundant neighbour one base away suggests this may be a read error. Ophthalmopathy donors' eye disease showed moderate-to-severe activity, CAS of at least 3, NOSPECS of at least 4 and duration under 3 months. This sample is drawn from a study of Graves' ophthalmopathy and Graves' hyperthyroidism. Study outcomes and limitations: Also, most clonotypes expanded in the thyroid above 0.001 frequency appeared in blood.

CDR3 regions of TCR beta were amplified from RNA transcripts. A first-round RT-PCR used HTBI primers, followed by a second-round multiplex PCR. TCRdb reanalysed the multiplex PCR reads using MiXCR and keeps one entry per CDR3 protein. Among about 700,000 distinct CDR3 sequences, just over 40% were seen once, and the ten largest hold 3% to 4%. CDR1 and CDR2 from the germline V gene are SGHVS and FQNEAQ. The V and J ends lost 4 bases and 1 base respectively, with 11 bases between them. The CDR3 contains 15 residues. This chain uses TRBV7-8 with TRBJ1-5; D is unclear. The TCR originated in an adult man with Graves' ophthalmopathy. The source material was peripheral blood. The CDR3 is CASSSEGLSNQPQHF. The CDR3 coding sequence is TGTGCCAGCAGCTCGGAAGGGCTAAGCAATCAGCCCCAGCATTTT. The full variable domain, with the rest looked up from reference TRBV7-8 and TRBJ1-5, is GAGVSQSPRYKVAKRGQDVALRCDPISGHVSLFWYQQALGQGPEFLTYFQNEAQLDKSGLPSDRFFAERPEGSVSTLKIQRTQQEDSAVYLCASSSEGLSNQPQHFGDGTRLSIL.